Listed below are T cell receptor beta chains from one sample, sequenced in a study of T-cell reconstitution after alpha-beta-depleted transplantation in children. TCRdb recomputed calls from the PCR reads with MiXCR, one row per CDR3 protein. The sample lists 84,000 or so distinct CDR3 sequences, about 16% seen once, with 15% to 20% in the top ten. The source material was PBMCs, mostly from graft donor cells, sampled 180 days after TCRalphabeta/CD19-depleted stem cell transplant. These receptors originate from a male patient aged 2 to 10 who had a stem cell transplant for acute lymphoblastic leukemia, so the T cells may come from the graft donor. Both conserved end residues are part of each CDR3. A D gene is named only where the DNA matches it firmly. Only part of the rows carry a size: once, few, many, or a class if the clone is expanded.

D gene: NA
J gene: TRBJ2-7
clone size: NA
V gene: TRBV15
CDR3 protein: CATSRAARTRWAYEQYF
CDR3 DNA: TGTGCCACCAGCAGAGCTGCCAGGACACGCTGGGCATACGAGCAGTACTTC

D gene: TRBD2
J gene: TRBJ2-2
clone size: few
V gene: TRBV19
CDR3 protein: CASVSGGAPGELFF
CDR3 DNA: TGTGCCAGCGTTAGCGGGGGGGCTCCCGGGGAGCTGTTTTTT

D gene: TRBD1
J gene: TRBJ2-7
clone size: few
V gene: TRBV29-1
CDR3 protein: CSANGDRGRYEQYF
CDR3 DNA: TGCAGCGCCAACGGGGACAGGGGGAGATACGAGCAGTACTTC

D gene: NA
J gene: TRBJ2-7
clone size: few
V gene: TRBV25-1
CDR3 protein: CASSVTEEQYF
CDR3 DNA: TGTGCCAGCAGTGTGACGGAAGAGCAGTACTTC

D gene: TRBD1
J gene: TRBJ2-7
clone size: few
V gene: TRBV5-1
CDR3 protein: CASRLLQGANEQYF
CDR3 DNA: TGCGCCAGCAGACTATTACAGGGGGCCAACGAGCAGTACTTC

D gene: NA
J gene: TRBJ2-7
clone size: few
V gene: TRBV5-1
CDR3 protein: CASSLSGTTSYEQYF
CDR3 DNA: TGCGCCAGCAGCTTATCCGGGACAACTTCCTACGAGCAGTACTTC

D gene: TRBD2
J gene: TRBJ2-3
clone size: few
V gene: TRBV7-9
CDR3 protein: CASSRLAGAVDTQYF
CDR3 DNA: TGTGCCAGCAGTAGGCTAGCGGGAGCGGTAGATACGCAGTATTTT

D gene: TRBD2
J gene: TRBJ2-5
clone size: few
V gene: TRBV6-1
CDR3 protein: CASSQPSGGKETQYF
CDR3 DNA: TGTGCCAGCAGTCAACCTAGCGGGGGGAAGGAGACCCAGTACTTC

D gene: NA
J gene: TRBJ2-7
clone size: NA
V gene: TRBV12-3/TRBV12-4
CDR3 protein: CASSITSSYEQYF
CDR3 DNA: TGTGCCAGCAGTATAACTAGTTCCTACGAGCAGTACTTC

D gene: TRBD2
J gene: TRBJ2-7
clone size: few
V gene: TRBV4-2
CDR3 protein: CASSQVAPGLAGHEQYF
CDR3 DNA: TGTGCCAGCAGCCAAGTCGCCCCGGGACTAGCGGGTCACGAGCAGTACTTC

D gene: NA
J gene: TRBJ2-7
clone size: few
V gene: TRBV7-9
CDR3 protein: CASSLLPDEQYF
CDR3 DNA: TGTGCCAGCAGCTTACTACCGGACGAGCAGTACTTC

D gene: NA
J gene: TRBJ1-1
clone size: many
V gene: TRBV6-2/TRBV6-3
CDR3 protein: CASSSTRGGTNTEAFF
CDR3 DNA: TGTGCCAGCAGTTCTACGCGGGGAGGTACGAACACTGAAGCTTTCTTT

D gene: NA
J gene: TRBJ2-2
clone size: NA
V gene: TRBV4-1
CDR3 protein: CASSQPTGNTGELFF
CDR3 DNA: TGCGCCAGCAGCCAACCCACAGGGAACACCGGGGAGCTGTTTTTT

D gene: NA
J gene: TRBJ2-2
clone size: few
V gene: TRBV30
CDR3 protein: CAWSGEMANTGELFF
CDR3 DNA: TGTGCCTGGAGTGGGGAGATGGCGAACACCGGGGAGCTGTTTTTT

D gene: NA
J gene: TRBJ2-1
clone size: NA
V gene: TRBV7-9
CDR3 protein: CASSPGRGYEQFF
CDR3 DNA: TGTGCCAGCAGCCCGGGGCGGGGCTATGAGCAGTTCTTC

D gene: TRBD1
J gene: TRBJ2-2
clone size: NA
V gene: TRBV15
CDR3 protein: CATSPQGLTGPNTGELFF
CDR3 DNA: TGTGCCACCAGCCCCCAAGGCTTGACAGGGCCGAACACCGGGGAGCTGTTTTTT

D gene: NA
J gene: TRBJ2-1
clone size: NA
V gene: TRBV7-6
CDR3 protein: CASSLALEGEGEQFF
CDR3 DNA: TGTGCCAGCAGCTTAGCGCTCGAGGGAGAGGGTGAGCAGTTCTTC

D gene: NA
J gene: TRBJ1-3
clone size: NA
V gene: TRBV12-3/TRBV12-4
CDR3 protein: CASKRNTIYF
CDR3 DNA: TGTGCCAGCAAGAGAAACACCATATATTTT

D gene: TRBD1
J gene: TRBJ2-7
clone size: few
V gene: TRBV2
CDR3 protein: CASSEGTGDFYEQYF
CDR3 DNA: TGTGCCAGCAGTGAAGGGACAGGGGATTTCTACGAGCAGTACTTC

D gene: NA
J gene: TRBJ1-2
clone size: NA
V gene: TRBV7-9
CDR3 protein: CASSHGGYGYTF
CDR3 DNA: TGTGCCAGCAGCCATGGGGGCTATGGCTACACCTTC

D gene: TRBD1
J gene: TRBJ1-2
clone size: NA
V gene: TRBV5-6
CDR3 protein: CASSQDRYNDGYTF
CDR3 DNA: TGTGCCAGCAGCCAGGACAGGTACAATGATGGCTACACCTTC

D gene: NA
J gene: TRBJ2-1
clone size: many
V gene: TRBV28
CDR3 protein: CASMGQHNEQFF
CDR3 DNA: TGTGCCAGCATGGGGCAGCACAATGAGCAGTTCTTC

D gene: NA
J gene: TRBJ2-6
clone size: NA
V gene: TRBV7-9
CDR3 protein: CASSLPDHSGANVLTF
CDR3 DNA: TGTGCCAGCAGCTTACCGGACCACTCTGGGGCCAACGTCCTGACTTTC

D gene: NA
J gene: TRBJ2-1
clone size: NA
V gene: TRBV20-1
CDR3 protein: CSARFDNEQFF
CDR3 DNA: TGCAGTGCTAGATTTGACAATGAGCAGTTCTTC

D gene: NA
J gene: TRBJ2-5
clone size: few
V gene: TRBV4-3
CDR3 protein: CASSQEIGGLRETQYF
CDR3 DNA: TGCGCCAGCAGCCAAGAAATAGGGGGGTTGAGAGAGACCCAGTACTTC

D gene: NA
J gene: TRBJ2-7
clone size: few
V gene: TRBV7-9
CDR3 protein: CASSFRDHYEQYF
CDR3 DNA: TGTGCCAGCAGCTTCCGGGACCACTACGAGCAGTACTTC

D gene: TRBD2
J gene: TRBJ2-5
clone size: NA
V gene: TRBV7-6
CDR3 protein: CASTLGLAGGGTKYQETQYF
CDR3 DNA: TGTGCCAGCACCCTGGGACTAGCGGGGGGGGGCACTAAGTACCAAGAGACCCAGTACTTC

D gene: NA
J gene: TRBJ2-2
clone size: NA
V gene: TRBV7-8
CDR3 protein: CASSPKDTYMNTGELFF
CDR3 DNA: TGTGCCAGCAGCCCGAAGGACACCTACATGAACACCGGGGAGCTGTTTTTT

D gene: NA
J gene: TRBJ2-7
clone size: few
V gene: TRBV13
CDR3 protein: CASSLVGAGIPYEQYF
CDR3 DNA: TGTGCCAGCAGCTTAGTGGGTGCCGGGATCCCCTACGAGCAGTACTTC

D gene: TRBD2
J gene: TRBJ2-3
clone size: NA
V gene: TRBV20-1
CDR3 protein: CSASVASGGFTDTQYF
CDR3 DNA: TGCAGTGCTAGTGTAGCTAGCGGGGGGTTCACAGATACGCAGTATTTT

D gene: NA
J gene: TRBJ2-2
clone size: once
V gene: TRBV20-1
CDR3 protein: CSARMFGGRQSLPNTGELFF
CDR3 DNA: TGCAGTGCTAGGATGTTCGGTGGAAGACAGTCTCTTCCCAACACCGGGGAGCTGTTTTTT

D gene: NA
J gene: TRBJ2-7
clone size: few
V gene: TRBV7-9
CDR3 protein: CASSLVEYHEQYF
CDR3 DNA: TGTGCCAGCAGCTTAGTGGAGTACCACGAGCAGTACTTC

D gene: TRBD1
J gene: TRBJ2-3
clone size: few
V gene: TRBV6-1
CDR3 protein: CASSEGQGTDTQYF
CDR3 DNA: TGTGCCAGCAGCGAGGGACAGGGTACAGATACGCAGTATTTT

D gene: TRBD1
J gene: TRBJ1-2
clone size: few
V gene: TRBV12-5
CDR3 protein: CASGLGAGGDGEIYGYTF
CDR3 DNA: TGTGCTAGTGGTTTGGGCGCAGGGGGGGACGGAGAGATATATGGCTACACCTTC

D gene: TRBD1
J gene: TRBJ2-7
clone size: few
V gene: TRBV12-3/TRBV12-4
CDR3 protein: CASTGDRGTYEQYF
CDR3 DNA: TGTGCCAGCACCGGGGACAGGGGAACCTACGAGCAGTACTTC

D gene: NA
J gene: TRBJ1-4
clone size: few
V gene: TRBV15
CDR3 protein: CATSRDLGRNEKLFF
CDR3 DNA: TGTGCCACCAGCAGGGATTTGGGCAGGAATGAAAAACTGTTTTTT

D gene: NA
J gene: TRBJ2-5
clone size: NA
V gene: TRBV12-3/TRBV12-4
CDR3 protein: CASSPHETQYF
CDR3 DNA: TGTGCCAGCAGTCCCCATGAGACCCAGTACTTC

D gene: TRBD1
J gene: TRBJ1-3
clone size: few
V gene: TRBV5-1
CDR3 protein: CASSLGDRAGNTIYF
CDR3 DNA: TGCGCCAGCAGCTTGGGGGACAGAGCTGGAAACACCATATATTTT

D gene: TRBD1
J gene: TRBJ2-3
clone size: NA
V gene: TRBV20-1
CDR3 protein: CSARGQGADTQYF
CDR3 DNA: TGCAGTGCTAGAGGACAGGGGGCAGATACGCAGTATTTT

D gene: TRBD1
J gene: TRBJ1-5
clone size: few
V gene: TRBV12-3/TRBV12-4
CDR3 protein: CASSFTGEDQPQHF
CDR3 DNA: TGTGCCAGCAGTTTTACAGGGGAGGATCAGCCCCAGCATTTT

D gene: NA
J gene: TRBJ2-1
clone size: many
V gene: TRBV4-2
CDR3 protein: CASSQPPSSSYNEQFF
CDR3 DNA: TGTGCCAGCAGCCAACCCCCGTCGAGCTCCTACAATGAGCAGTTCTTC

D gene: NA
J gene: TRBJ1-6
clone size: many
V gene: TRBV6-5
CDR3 protein: CASRLLQGVMNSPLHF
CDR3 DNA: TGTGCCAGCCGACTCTTACAGGGTGTAATGAATTCACCCCTCCACTTT

D gene: NA
J gene: TRBJ1-1
clone size: NA
V gene: TRBV12-5
CDR3 protein: CASGIDSLNTEAFF
CDR3 DNA: TGTGCTAGTGGGATTGACAGCTTGAACACTGAAGCTTTCTTT

D gene: NA
J gene: TRBJ2-2
clone size: few
V gene: TRBV20-1
CDR3 protein: CSARGVDSRGTGELFF
CDR3 DNA: TGCAGTGCTAGAGGTGTGGACAGTAGGGGCACCGGGGAGCTGTTTTTT

D gene: NA
J gene: TRBJ2-7
clone size: NA
V gene: TRBV13
CDR3 protein: CASSPGLYEQYF
CDR3 DNA: TGTGCCAGCAGCCCGGGACTTTACGAGCAGTACTTC

D gene: TRBD1
J gene: TRBJ2-7
clone size: few
V gene: TRBV15
CDR3 protein: CATSRDPGTDYEQYF
CDR3 DNA: TGTGCCACCAGCAGAGATCCCGGGACAGATTACGAGCAGTACTTC

D gene: NA
J gene: TRBJ1-3
clone size: NA
V gene: TRBV7-9
CDR3 protein: CASSDHQDSLGGNTIYF
CDR3 DNA: TGTGCCAGCAGCGACCACCAAGACAGCCTAGGTGGAAACACCATATATTTT

D gene: TRBD1
J gene: TRBJ2-7
clone size: few
V gene: TRBV28
CDR3 protein: CASRTRDRAYEQYF
CDR3 DNA: TGTGCCAGCAGAACCAGGGACAGGGCCTACGAGCAGTACTTC

D gene: NA
J gene: TRBJ2-6
clone size: NA
V gene: TRBV5-1
CDR3 protein: CASSFWGGSGANVLTF
CDR3 DNA: TGCGCCAGCAGCTTTTGGGGCGGCTCTGGGGCCAACGTCCTGACTTTC

D gene: NA
J gene: TRBJ2-7
clone size: NA
V gene: TRBV15
CDR3 protein: CATLGNYYEQYF
CDR3 DNA: TGTGCCACCCTTGGAAACTACTACGAGCAGTACTTC

D gene: TRBD1
J gene: TRBJ1-1
clone size: many
V gene: TRBV3-1
CDR3 protein: CASSQAWEGATTEAFF
CDR3 DNA: TGTGCCAGCAGCCAAGCATGGGAGGGGGCTACCACTGAAGCTTTCTTT

D gene: NA
J gene: TRBJ2-7
clone size: NA
V gene: TRBV29-1
CDR3 protein: CSVEEGSYEQYF
CDR3 DNA: TGCAGCGTTGAAGAGGGGTCCTACGAGCAGTACTTC

D gene: TRBD1
J gene: TRBJ2-1
clone size: few
V gene: TRBV7-9
CDR3 protein: CASIPGQGNNEQFF
CDR3 DNA: TGTGCCAGCATCCCGGGACAGGGTAACAATGAGCAGTTCTTC

D gene: TRBD1
J gene: TRBJ1-1
clone size: NA
V gene: TRBV2
CDR3 protein: CASSDRQGGTEAFF
CDR3 DNA: TGTGCCAGCAGTGATAGACAGGGAGGGACTGAAGCTTTCTTT

D gene: TRBD1
J gene: TRBJ2-7
clone size: few
V gene: TRBV29-1
CDR3 protein: CSVVGQGTYEQYF
CDR3 DNA: TGCAGCGTTGTGGGACAGGGGACCTACGAGCAGTACTTC

D gene: NA
J gene: TRBJ2-7
clone size: NA
V gene: TRBV29-1
CDR3 protein: CSVVGGSAVYYEQYF
CDR3 DNA: TGCAGCGTTGTTGGTGGGTCGGCAGTTTACTACGAGCAGTACTTC